The table lists the clone carrying this TCR beta chain with many counts. The antigen is undetermined. Germline V CDR1 and CDR2: SQVTM, ANQGSEA. The CDR3 covers 12 residues. The V end was cut by 7 bases, the J end by 0 bases, with 9 bases between. This sample is part of a study of T-cell reconstitution after alpha-beta-depleted transplantation in children. Notes on the study in general: T-cell numbers and diversity one year post-transplant derived largely from freshly generated T cells. Certain patients had high TCRbeta diversity at day 60, and it came from recipient T cells and thymic progenitors that survived. The origin of alpha-beta T cells about two months after transplant was reportedly several hundred expanded graft clones.

Preparing the TCRbeta library involved the use of unique molecular identifiers. Using its own MiXCR run on the PCR reads, TCRdb lists one record per CDR3 protein. The repertoire consists of 300,000 to 400,000 distinct CDR3 sequences, with about 16% occurring once and the leading ten covering around 38%. The material sequenced was PBMCs, mostly from graft donor cells, taken 360 days after TCRalphabeta/CD19-depleted stem cell transplant. The V gene is TRBV29-1, the J gene TRBJ1-1, with D tentatively TRBD1 (5 bases). The sequence came from a male patient aged 2 to 9 who had a stem cell transplant for acute lymphoblastic leukemia, so the T cells may come from the graft donor. CDR3 in amino acids: CSGGEVNTEAFF. In nucleotides, the CDR3 is TGCAGCGGAGGGGAGGTGAACACTGAAGCTTTCTTT.